This T cell receptor beta chain was recovered during a study of T cell responses to AZD1222 COVID-19 vaccine. The study, taken as a whole, reports: Following two doses of AZD1222, Spike-specific TCR breadth and depth rose. At study baseline, merely a handful of AZD1222 recipients were seropositive. Samples come after the peak T cell response, not at day 14.

CDR1 SGHAT and CDR2 FQNNGV come from the germline V gene. The CDR3 sequence is 14 residues long. V lost 4 bases, J lost 4 bases, and 11 bases lay in between. Here immunoSEQ multiplex PCR was the method, and the copy in TCRdb shows in-frame clones only, minus some. The sample lists 50,000 to 65,000 clones; about 81% were seen once. A word on this clone: Its antigen is not identified.

This TCR derives from an adult who received the AZD1222 COVID-19 vaccine. The material sequenced was peripheral blood, taken 28 days after the second AZD1222 dose. The J gene is TRBJ1-5, the V gene TRBV11-2; D is ambiguous. The CDR3 here is CASSSTGPNQPQHF. CDR3 DNA: TGTGCCAGCAGCTCCACGGGCCCGAATCAGCCCCAGCATTTT.